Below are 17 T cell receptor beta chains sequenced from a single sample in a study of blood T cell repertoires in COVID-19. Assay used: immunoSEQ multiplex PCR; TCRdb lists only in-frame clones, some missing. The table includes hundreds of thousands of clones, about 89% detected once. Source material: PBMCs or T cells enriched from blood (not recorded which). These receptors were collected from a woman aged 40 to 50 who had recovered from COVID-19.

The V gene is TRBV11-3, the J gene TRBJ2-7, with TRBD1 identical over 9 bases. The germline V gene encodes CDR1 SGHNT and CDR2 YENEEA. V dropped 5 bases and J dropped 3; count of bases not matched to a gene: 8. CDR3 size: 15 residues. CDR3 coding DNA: TGTGCCAGCAGCCCCCGGACAGGGGAAATCTACGAGCAGTACTTC. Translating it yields CASSPRTGEIYEQYF.

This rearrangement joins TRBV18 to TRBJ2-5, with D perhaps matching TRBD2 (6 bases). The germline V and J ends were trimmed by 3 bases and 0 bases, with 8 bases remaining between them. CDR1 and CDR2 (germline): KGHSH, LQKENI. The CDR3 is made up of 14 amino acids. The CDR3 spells CASSPGGHQETQYF. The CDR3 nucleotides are TGTGCCAGCTCACCTGGAGGGCACCAAGAGACCCAGTACTTC.

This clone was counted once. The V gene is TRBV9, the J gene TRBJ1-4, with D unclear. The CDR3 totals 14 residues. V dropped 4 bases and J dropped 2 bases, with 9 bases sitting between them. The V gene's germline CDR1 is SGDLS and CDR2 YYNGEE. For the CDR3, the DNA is TGTGCCAGCAGCTCAGTTTCGACTAATGAAAAACTGTTTTTT. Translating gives CASSSVSTNEKLFF.

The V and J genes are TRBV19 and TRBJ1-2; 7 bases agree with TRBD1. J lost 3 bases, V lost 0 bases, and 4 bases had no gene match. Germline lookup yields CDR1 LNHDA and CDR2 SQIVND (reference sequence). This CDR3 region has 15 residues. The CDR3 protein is CASSIDHQGDYGYTF. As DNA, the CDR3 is TGTGCCAGTAGTATAGATCATCAGGGGGACTATGGCTACACCTTC.

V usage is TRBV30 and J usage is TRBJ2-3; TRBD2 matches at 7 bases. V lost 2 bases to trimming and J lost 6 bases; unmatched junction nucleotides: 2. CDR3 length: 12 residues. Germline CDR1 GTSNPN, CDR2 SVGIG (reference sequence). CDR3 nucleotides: TGTGCCTGGAGTTTCGGGGGGGATACGCAGTATTTT. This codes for CAWSFGGDTQYF.

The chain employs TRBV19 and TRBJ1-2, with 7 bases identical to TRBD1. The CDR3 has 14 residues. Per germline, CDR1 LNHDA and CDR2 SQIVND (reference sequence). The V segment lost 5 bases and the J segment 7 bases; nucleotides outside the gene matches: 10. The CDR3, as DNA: TGTGCCAGTAGTTTTACAGGGGACCTGGGTGGCTACACCTTC. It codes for CASSFTGDLGGYTF.

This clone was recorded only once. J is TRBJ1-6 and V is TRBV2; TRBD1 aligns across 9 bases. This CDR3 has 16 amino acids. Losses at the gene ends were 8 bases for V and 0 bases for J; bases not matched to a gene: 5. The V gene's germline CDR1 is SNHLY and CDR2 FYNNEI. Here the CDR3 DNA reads TGTGCCAGCCTCGGGACAGGGAGCTCCTATAATTCACCCCTCCACTTT. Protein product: CASLGTGSSYNSPLHF.

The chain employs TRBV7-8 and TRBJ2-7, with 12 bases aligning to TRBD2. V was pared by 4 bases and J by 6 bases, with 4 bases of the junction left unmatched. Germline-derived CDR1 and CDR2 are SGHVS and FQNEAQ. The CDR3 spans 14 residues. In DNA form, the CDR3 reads TGTGCCAGCAGCTCGACTAGCGGGAGAGGCGAGCAGTACTTC. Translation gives CASSSTSGRGEQYF.

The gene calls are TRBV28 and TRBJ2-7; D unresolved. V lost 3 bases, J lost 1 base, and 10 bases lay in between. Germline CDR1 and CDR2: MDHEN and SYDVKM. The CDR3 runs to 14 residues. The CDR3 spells CASSLTEGSYEQYF. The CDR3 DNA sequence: TGTGCCAGCAGTTTGACTGAAGGATCCTACGAGCAGTACTTC.

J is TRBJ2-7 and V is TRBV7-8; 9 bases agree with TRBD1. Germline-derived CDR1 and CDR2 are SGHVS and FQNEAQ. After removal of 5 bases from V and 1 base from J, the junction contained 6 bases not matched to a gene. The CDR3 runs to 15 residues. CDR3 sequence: CASSARGTGSYEQYF. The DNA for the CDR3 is TGTGCCAGCAGCGCTAGGGGGACAGGGTCCTACGAGCAGTACTTC.

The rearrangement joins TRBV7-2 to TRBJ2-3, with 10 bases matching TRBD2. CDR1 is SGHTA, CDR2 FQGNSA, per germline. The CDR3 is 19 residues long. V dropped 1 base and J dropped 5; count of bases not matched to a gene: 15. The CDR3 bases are TGTGCCAGCAGCTTAGAAAATAGCGGAGCGGGGGGGCGAGGAGATACGCAGTATTTT. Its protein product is CASSLENSGAGGRGDTQYF. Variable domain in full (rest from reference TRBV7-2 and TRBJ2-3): GAGVSQSPSNKVTEKGKDVELRCDPISGHTALYWYRQSLGQGLEFLIYFQGNSAPDKSGLPSDRFSAERTGGSVSTLTIQRTQQEDSAVYLCASSLENSGAGGRGDTQYFGPGTRLTVL.

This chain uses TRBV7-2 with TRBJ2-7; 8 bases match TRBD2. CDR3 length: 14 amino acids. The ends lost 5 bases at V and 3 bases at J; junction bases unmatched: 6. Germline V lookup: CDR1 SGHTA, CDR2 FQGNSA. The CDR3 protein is CASSLPGGNYEQYF. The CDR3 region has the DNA TGTGCCAGCAGCCTTCCGGGGGGGAACTACGAGCAGTACTTC. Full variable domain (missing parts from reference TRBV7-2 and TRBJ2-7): GAGVSQSPSNKVTEKGKDVELRCDPISGHTALYWYRQSLGQGLEFLIYFQGNSAPDKSGLPSDRFSAERTGGSVSTLTIQRTQQEDSAVYLCASSLPGGNYEQYFGPGTRLTVT.

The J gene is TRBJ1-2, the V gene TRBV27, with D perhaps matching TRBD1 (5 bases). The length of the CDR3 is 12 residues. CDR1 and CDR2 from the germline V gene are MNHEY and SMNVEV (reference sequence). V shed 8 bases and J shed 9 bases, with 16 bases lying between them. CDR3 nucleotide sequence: TGTGCCAGCGCCCGGGGCGGGGGAAGCTACACCTTC. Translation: CASARGGGSYTF.

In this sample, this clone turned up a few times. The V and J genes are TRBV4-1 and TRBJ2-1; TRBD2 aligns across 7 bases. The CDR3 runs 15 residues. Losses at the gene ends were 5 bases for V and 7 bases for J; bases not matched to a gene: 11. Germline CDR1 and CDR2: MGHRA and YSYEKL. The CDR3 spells CASSILLAPGNEQFF. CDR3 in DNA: TGCGCCAGCAGCATCCTACTAGCGCCGGGGAATGAGCAGTTCTTC.

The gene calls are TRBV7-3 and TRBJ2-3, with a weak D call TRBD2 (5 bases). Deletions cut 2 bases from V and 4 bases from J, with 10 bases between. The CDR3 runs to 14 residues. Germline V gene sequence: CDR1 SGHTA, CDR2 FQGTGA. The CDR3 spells CASSLYGESDTQYF. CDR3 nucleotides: TGTGCCAGCAGCTTATACGGGGAGTCAGATACGCAGTATTTT.

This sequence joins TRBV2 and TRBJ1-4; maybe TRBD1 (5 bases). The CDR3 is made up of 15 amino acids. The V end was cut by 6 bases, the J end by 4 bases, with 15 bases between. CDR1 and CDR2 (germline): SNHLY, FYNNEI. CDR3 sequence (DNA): TGTGCCAGCAGCCCCTTAGGAGGGGTTAATGAAAAACTGTTTTTT. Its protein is CASSPLGGVNEKLFF.

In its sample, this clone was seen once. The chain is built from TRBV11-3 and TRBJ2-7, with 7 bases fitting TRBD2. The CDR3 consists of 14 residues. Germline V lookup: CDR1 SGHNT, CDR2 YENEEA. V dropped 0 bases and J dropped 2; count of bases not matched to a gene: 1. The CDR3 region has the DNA TGTGCCAGCAGCTTAGACGGGGGGACCTACGAGCAGTACTTC. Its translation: CASSLDGGTYEQYF.